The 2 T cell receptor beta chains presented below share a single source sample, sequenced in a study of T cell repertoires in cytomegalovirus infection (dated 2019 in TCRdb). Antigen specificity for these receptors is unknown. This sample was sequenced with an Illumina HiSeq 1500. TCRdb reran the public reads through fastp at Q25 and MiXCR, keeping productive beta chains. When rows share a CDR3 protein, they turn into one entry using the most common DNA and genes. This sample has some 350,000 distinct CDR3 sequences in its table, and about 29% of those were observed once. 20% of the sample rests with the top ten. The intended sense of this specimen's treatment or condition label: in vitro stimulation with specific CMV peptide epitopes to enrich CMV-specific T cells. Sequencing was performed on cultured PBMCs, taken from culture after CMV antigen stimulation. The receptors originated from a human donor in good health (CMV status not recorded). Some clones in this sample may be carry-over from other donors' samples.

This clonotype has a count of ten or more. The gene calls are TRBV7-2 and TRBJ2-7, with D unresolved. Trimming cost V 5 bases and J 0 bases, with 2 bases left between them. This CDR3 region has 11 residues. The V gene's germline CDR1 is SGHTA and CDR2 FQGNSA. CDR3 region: CASSPSYEQYF. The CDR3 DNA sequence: TGTGCCAGCAGCCCCTCCTACGAGCAGTACTTC.

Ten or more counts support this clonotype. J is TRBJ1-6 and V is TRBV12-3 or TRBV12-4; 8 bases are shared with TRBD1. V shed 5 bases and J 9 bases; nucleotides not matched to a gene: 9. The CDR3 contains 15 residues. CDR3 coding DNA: TGTGCCAGCAGTGCCCAGGGGGCAGTGGGTTCACCCCTCCACTTT. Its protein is CASSAQGAVGSPLHF.